This TCR beta chain was recorded in a study of cytomegalovirus exposure and HLA in healthy donors. The PCR made use of 60 Vbeta and 13 Jbeta primers. Assay: immunoSEQ multiplex PCR; the TCRdb copy retains only in-frame clones and omits some. This table holds about 90,000 clones, 74% found once. The CDR3 sequence is 19 residues long. V was clipped by 6 bases and J by 0 bases; unmatched bases: 14. The germline gives CDR1 MNHEY, CDR2 SMNVEV (reference sequence). The receptor was isolated from a man between 25 and 39 years old in good health and CMV-seropositive. The specimen sequenced was PBMCs. The rearrangement links TRBV27 to TRBJ1-5, with 10 bases identical to TRBD1. The CDR3 sequence: CASSRTSSGTGVSNQPQHF. CDR3 coding DNA: TGTGCCAGCAGCCGAACGAGCTCCGGGACAGGGGTTAGCAATCAGCCCCAGCATTTT.